Listed below are T cell receptor beta chains from one sample, sequenced in a study of OX40 agonist ivuxolimab in advanced cancers. The data were produced by immunoSEQ multiplex PCR, yet TCRdb's version contains in-frame clones alone and is incomplete. The sample has tens of thousands of clones, around 79% seen once. This specimen was CD4+ or CD8+ T cells sorted from blood, taken in a trial of the OX40 agonist ivuxolimab. All receptors derive from an adult with an advanced solid tumor such as melanoma, head and neck, liver or kidney cancer. Both conserved end residues are part of each CDR3. The D gene is left open where the match is weak. Part of the rows lack a size; the others show once, few, many or a class for expanded clones.

>16|TRBJ1-2|TRBV13|NA|NA
CASSLAAGGGSYGYTF
TGTGCCAGCAGCTTAGCTGCCGGGGGAGGGTCATATGGCTACACCTTC
>14|TRBJ1-4|TRBV7-9|NA|TRBD1
CASTDRGQVEKLFF
TGTGCCAGCACGGACAGGGGGCAGGTTGAAAAACTGTTTTTT
>14|TRBJ1-2|TRBV5-6|NA|TRBD1
CASSSGTEVYGYTF
TGTGCCAGCAGCTCCGGGACAGAGGTCTATGGCTACACCTTC
>15|TRBJ2-1|TRBV5-1|NA|TRBD2
CASSHRLAGADEQFF
TGCGCCAGCAGCCATAGACTAGCGGGAGCCGATGAGCAGTTCTTC
>17|TRBJ2-2|TRBV9|NA|NA
CASSATPTPGDTGELFF
TGTGCCAGCAGCGCTACACCGACACCCGGAGACACCGGGGAGCTGTTTTTT
>11|TRBJ2-7|TRBV5-1|NA|NA
CASSGNYEQYF
TGCGCCAGCAGCGGGAACTACGAGCAGTACTTC
>13|TRBJ2-3|TRBV29-1|NA|NA
CSVEAGNTDTQYF
TGCAGCGTTGAGGCAGGGAATACAGATACGCAGTATTTT
>14|TRBJ2-7|TRBV7-3|NA|NA
CASSLVGVTYEQYF
TGTGCCAGCAGCTTAGTAGGGGTAACCTACGAGCAGTACTTC
>14|TRBJ1-1|TRBV6-5|NA|TRBD1
CASKNKQGATEAFF
TGTGCCAGCAAAAATAAACAGGGGGCCACTGAAGCTTTCTTT
>15|TRBJ2-1|TRBV6-4|NA|TRBD2
CASSVSGGDYNEQFF
TGTGCCAGCAGTGTTAGCGGGGGAGACTACAATGAGCAGTTCTTC
>11|TRBJ2-7|TRBV30|few|NA
CAWKQIGEQYF
TGTGCCTGGAAACAAATCGGCGAGCAGTACTTC
>15|TRBJ1-1|TRBV5-1|NA|NA
CASSLASQGNTEAFF
TGCGCCAGCAGCTTGGCGAGTCAGGGGAACACTGAAGCTTTCTTT
>16|TRBJ2-1|TRBV5-1|NA|TRBD2
CASSPVGLAGADEQFF
TGCGCCAGCAGCCCCGTTGGGCTAGCGGGAGCGGATGAGCAGTTCTTC
>15|TRBJ2-3|TRBV6-4|NA|NA
CASSDSMGAADTQYF
TGTGCCAGCAGTGACTCGATGGGGGCCGCAGATACGCAGTATTTT
>16|TRBJ2-5|TRBV14|NA|NA
CASSQDRGTVQETQYF
TGTGCCAGCAGCCAAGATCGAGGAACTGTCCAAGAGACCCAGTACTTC
>14|TRBJ2-1|TRBV7-9|once|NA
CASSLMDFGNEQFF
TGTGCCAGCAGCTTGATGGACTTCGGCAATGAGCAGTTCTTC
>20|TRBJ2-6|TRBV15|NA|TRBD1
CATSRLGQGLFNSGANVLTF
TGTGCCACCAGCAGGTTGGGACAGGGGCTTTTCAACTCTGGGGCCAACGTCCTGACTTTC
>15|TRBJ2-7|TRBV19|NA|NA
CASSIALPGTYEQYF
TGTGCCAGTAGTATAGCCCTGCCGGGAACCTACGAGCAGTACTTC
>16|TRBJ2-2|TRBV6-5|NA|NA
CASSYSRSLNTGELFF
TGTGCCAGCAGTTACTCGAGATCCCTAAACACCGGGGAGCTGTTTTTT
>19|TRBJ2-1|TRBV7-9|NA|NA
CASSLRGYIRTGWVHEQFF
TGTGCCAGCAGCTTACGAGGATATATTCGTACGGGATGGGTCCATGAGCAGTTCTTC
>16|TRBJ2-7|TRBV18|NA|NA
CASSPREGRVPYEQYF
TGTGCCAGCTCACCACGTGAGGGCCGAGTCCCCTACGAGCAGTACTTC
>14|TRBJ1-6|TRBV28|few|TRBD1
CATDRGMWRSPLHF
TGTGCCACCGACAGGGGTATGTGGCGTTCACCCCTCCACTTT
>15|TRBJ1-3|TRBV28|NA|NA
CASSEGGPSGNTIYF
TGTGCCAGCAGTGAAGGGGGACCCTCTGGAAACACCATATATTTT
>14|TRBJ2-7|TRBV5-4|once|TRBD1
CASSFDQGAGEQYF
TGTGCCAGCAGCTTCGACCAGGGGGCGGGCGAGCAGTACTTC
>12|TRBJ2-2|TRBV6-5|NA|NA
CASRYLFGELFF
TGTGCCAGCAGATACCTCTTCGGGGAGCTGTTTTTT
>14|TRBJ1-5|TRBV5-6|NA|NA
CASSLGRHNQPQHF
TGTGCCAGCAGCCTGGGACGACACAATCAGCCCCAGCATTTT
>15|TRBJ2-6|TRBV25-1|NA|NA
CASSEWGSGANVLTF
TGTGCCAGCAGTGAGTGGGGGTCTGGGGCCAACGTCCTGACTTTC
>14|TRBJ1-2|TRBV19|NA|NA
CASSIGGTARVYTF
TGTGCCAGTAGTATAGGGGGGACCGCGCGGGTCTACACCTTC
>17|TRBJ1-4|TRBV18|NA|NA
CASSPFAPGTTNEKLFF
TGTGCCAGCTCACCGTTTGCGCCAGGGACAACTAATGAAAAACTGTTTTTT
>15|TRBJ1-1|TRBV5-1|NA|NA
CASSLYEPSNTEAFF
TGCGCCAGCAGCTTGTATGAGCCTTCGAACACTGAAGCTTTCTTT
>15|TRBJ1-5|TRBV6-1|NA|NA
CASSIQRGSNQPQHF
TGTGCCAGCAGTATCCAGAGAGGTTCCAATCAGCCCCAGCATTTT
>12|TRBJ2-1|TRBV7-2|NA|NA
CASSVYFNEQFF
TGTGCCAGCAGCGTGTACTTCAATGAGCAGTTCTTC
>15|TRBJ2-1|TRBV19|NA|TRBD2
CASSPTSLPYNEQFF
TGTGCCAGTAGTCCGACTAGCTTACCCTACAATGAGCAGTTCTTC
>14|TRBJ2-1|TRBV28|NA|NA
CASSLLGVLDEQFF
TGTGCCAGCAGTCTACTCGGGGTTCTCGATGAGCAGTTCTTC